These 14 T cell receptor beta chains originate from one sample sequenced in a study of shared clonotypes between healthy human individuals. The protocol was immunoSEQ multiplex PCR, while the TCRdb copy is restricted to in-frame clones and leaves out a portion. The table has about half a million clones, roughly 80% seen once. Input material: PBMCs. All receptors derive from a middle-aged woman in good health. Some clones in this sample may be carry-over from other donors' samples.

The chain links TRBV11-2 to TRBJ1-2; D is possibly TRBD1 (6 bases). The CDR3 extends over 14 amino acids. The germline V gene encodes CDR1 SGHAT and CDR2 FQNNGV. V lost 1 base to trimming and J lost 7 bases, with 13 bases between them. DNA of the CDR3: TGTGCCAGCAGCTTAGTGAGGGGGGGTAGTGGCTACACCTTC. It encodes CASSLVRGGSGYTF. The variable domain in full, with the rest retrieved from reference TRBV11-2 and TRBJ1-2, is EAGVAQSPRYKIIEKRQSVAFWCNPISGHATLYWYQQILGQGPKLLIQFQNNGVVDDSQLPKDRFSAERLKGVDSTLKIQPAKLEDSAVYLCASSLVRGGSGYTFGSGTRLTVV.

The sample holds one count of this clone. This likely came from a read error, as a far larger clone is one base away. The V gene is TRBV28, the J gene TRBJ1-4, with D tentatively TRBD1 (6 bases). Germline lookup yields CDR1 MDHEN and CDR2 SYDVKM. The CDR3 has 15 residues. CDR3 amino acids: CASRPHGQHNGKLFF. Here the CDR3 DNA reads TGTGCCAGCAGACCTCACGGACAGCATAATGGAAAACTGTTTTTT.

This clone has a single count. This chain connects TRBV11-1 to TRBJ1-1; TRBD1 agrees at 10 bases. J lost 1 base, V lost 3 bases, and 8 bases had no gene match. CDR3 length: 17 residues. The germline CDR1 and CDR2 sequences are SGHAT and FQDESV (reference sequence). The CDR3 sequence: CASSLRDRGRRNTEAFF. CDR3 coding DNA: TGTGCCAGCAGCTTGAGGGACAGGGGAAGGAGGAACACTGAAGCTTTCTTT.

This chain connects TRBV7-2 to TRBJ2-7, with D maybe TRBD1 (5 bases). Germline V gene data show CDR1 as SGHTA and CDR2 as FQGNSA. V lost 5 bases, J lost 6 bases, and 17 bases lay in between. This CDR3 has 14 amino acids. The chain's CDR3 is CASSPYGREAEQYF. CDR3 DNA: TGTGCCAGCAGCCCCTATGGCAGGGAAGCCGAGCAGTACTTC.

V is TRBV10-3 and J is TRBJ2-7; D uncertain. The CDR3 has 14 residues. Germline values: CDR1 ENHRY, CDR2 SYGVKD. Trimming took 4 bases from V and 6 from J, leaving 16 bases between them. The CDR3 DNA follows: TGTGCCATCAGTGGCGGTGGAAGGGCCGGCGAGCAGTACTTC. Protein sequence: CAISGGGRAGEQYF.

This chain joins TRBV29-1 and TRBJ2-1; 11 bases are a match to TRBD2. The CDR3 totals 14 residues. Trimming at V came to 1 base and at J to 9 bases, leaving 5 bases not matched to a gene. Germline CDR1 reads SQVTM; CDR2 reads ANQGSEA. The CDR3 region has the DNA TGCAGCGTTGAAGGTCGACTAGCGGGACGTGAGCAGTTCTTC. This encodes CSVEGRLAGREQFF.

The J gene is TRBJ2-7, the V gene TRBV6-4; 7 bases are a match to TRBD1. The junction had 8 bases not matched to a gene; V was cut back by 10 bases and J by 2 bases. Germline V CDR1 and CDR2: MRHNA, SNTAGT. This CDR3 is built from 13 residues. The DNA of the CDR3 is TGTGCCATCCGGGACAGTGACACCTACGAGCAGTACTTC. Residues: CAIRDSDTYEQYF.

The chain carries TRBV9 and TRBJ2-5; TRBD2 agrees at 9 bases. The J call is uncertain, as TRBJ2-7 better fits the DNA end. CDR1 and CDR2 (germline): SGDLS, YYNGEE. The CDR3 has 15 residues. DNA for the CDR3: TGTGCCAGCAGCCGGACTAGCGAGCGGTCCTACGAGCAGTACTTC. Protein product: CASSRTSERSYEQYF.

This clone has only one observation. The V call is TRBV30, the J call TRBJ2-3; 16 positions agree with TRBD2. Germline-derived CDR1 and CDR2 are GTSNPN and SVGIG (reference sequence). The CDR3 loop spans 19 amino acids. J gave up 2 bases and V 2 bases, and 10 bases lay outside the gene matches. CDR3 region: CAWSIGTSGRARYTDTQYF. The CDR3 DNA reads TGTGCCTGGAGTATCGGGACTAGCGGGAGGGCTCGGTACACAGATACGCAGTATTTT.

This rearrangement joins TRBV5-4 to TRBJ2-2, with 8 bases fitting TRBD1. This CDR3 spans 15 amino acids. From germline, CDR1 is SGHNT and CDR2 YYREEE (reference sequence). V shed 4 bases, J shed 2 bases, and the junction held 4 bases outside the gene matches. The chain's CDR3 is CASSRQGINTGELFF. The CDR3, as DNA: TGTGCCAGCAGCCGACAGGGGATAAACACCGGGGAGCTGTTTTTT. Looking up the rest from reference TRBV5-4 and TRBJ2-2 gives the full variable domain: ETGVTQSPTHLIKTRGQQVTLRCSSQSGHNTVSWYQQALGQGPQFIFQYYREEENGRGNFPPRFSGLQFPNYSSELNVNALELDDSALYLCASSRQGINTGELFFGEGSRLTVL.

Notes on this clone: A single base is all that separates this from a far larger clone, so a read error is likely. V gene TRBV27 combines with J gene TRBJ2-4; TRBD1 aligns across 8 bases. CDR1 is MNHEY, CDR2 SMNVEV, per germline (reference sequence). V shed 7 bases, J shed 8 bases, and the junction held 10 bases outside the gene matches. The CDR3 is 14 amino acids. The CDR3 nucleotides are TGTGCCAGCAATAACGACAGGGGAGCGGACATTCAGTACTTC. Protein: CASNNDRGADIQYF.

The chain carries TRBV28 and TRBJ2-7; 7 positions match TRBD1. V gave up 3 bases and J gave up 7 bases; unmatched junction bases: 6. Looked up from germline, CDR1 is MDHEN and CDR2 is SYDVKM. The CDR3 extends over 13 amino acids. The CDR3: CASSLDRWGEQYF. CDR3 sequence (DNA): TGTGCCAGCAGTTTGGACAGGTGGGGGGAGCAGTACTTC. The full variable domain, rest sourced from reference TRBV28 and TRBJ2-7, is DVKVTQSSRYLVKRTGEKVFLECVQDMDHENMFWYRQDPGLGLRLIYFSYDVKMKEKGDIPEGYSVSREKKERFSLILESASTNQTSMYLCASSLDRWGEQYFGPGTRLTVT.

The V and J genes are TRBV28 and TRBJ1-4; possibly TRBD1 for D (6 bases). Germline CDR1 reads MDHEN; CDR2 reads SYDVKM. Trimming shortened V by 2 bases and J by 7 bases, and 17 bases separated the two germline ends. The CDR3 has 16 residues. CDR3 in DNA: TGTGCCAGCAGTTTAGTTGGGCCAGGGGCGGGTGAAAAACTGTTTTTT. It yields the protein CASSLVGPGAGEKLFF.

Many counts were recorded for this clone. The gene calls are TRBV30 and TRBJ2-2, with D unresolved. V dropped 4 bases and J dropped 2 bases, with 20 bases sitting between them. Germline CDR1 GTSNPN, CDR2 SVGIG (reference sequence). The CDR3 loop spans 17 amino acids. The CDR3 region has the DNA TGTGCCTGGACGAGCTGGCGCGCGGAGTCAAACACCGGGGAGCTGTTTTTT. It yields the protein CAWTSWRAESNTGELFF.